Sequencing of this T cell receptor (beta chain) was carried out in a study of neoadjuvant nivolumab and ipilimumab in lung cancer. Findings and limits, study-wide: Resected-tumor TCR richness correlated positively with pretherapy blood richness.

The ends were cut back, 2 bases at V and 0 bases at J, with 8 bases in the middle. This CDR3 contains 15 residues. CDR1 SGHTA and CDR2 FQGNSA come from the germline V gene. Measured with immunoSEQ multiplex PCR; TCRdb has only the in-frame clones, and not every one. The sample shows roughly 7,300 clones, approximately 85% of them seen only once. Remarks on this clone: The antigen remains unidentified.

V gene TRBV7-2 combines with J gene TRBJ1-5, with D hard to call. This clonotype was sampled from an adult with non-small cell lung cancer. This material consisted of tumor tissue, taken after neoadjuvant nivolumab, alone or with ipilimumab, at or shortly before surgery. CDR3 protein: CASSLLTLSNQPQHF. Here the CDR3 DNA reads TGTGCCAGCAGCTTATTGACACTTAGCAATCAGCCCCAGCATTTT.